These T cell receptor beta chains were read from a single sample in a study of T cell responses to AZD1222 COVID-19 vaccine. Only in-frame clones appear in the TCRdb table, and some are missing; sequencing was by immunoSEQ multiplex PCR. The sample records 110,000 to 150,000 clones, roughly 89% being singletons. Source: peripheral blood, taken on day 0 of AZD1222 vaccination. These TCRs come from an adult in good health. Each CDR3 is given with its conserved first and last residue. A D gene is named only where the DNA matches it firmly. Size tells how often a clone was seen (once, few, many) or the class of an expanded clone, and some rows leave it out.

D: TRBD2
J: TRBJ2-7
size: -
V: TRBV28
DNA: TGTGCCAGCAGTCTTAGGGGAGGGTGTCAGTACTTC
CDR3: CASSLRGGCQYF

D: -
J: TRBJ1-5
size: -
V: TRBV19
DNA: TGTGCCAGTAGTACCGTAAACGATAATCAGCCCCAGCATTTT
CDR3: CASSTVNDNQPQHF

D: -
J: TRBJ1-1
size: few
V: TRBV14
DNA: TGTGCCAGCAGCCAAACCTCCCTTCAGACCGAAGCTTTCTTT
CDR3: CASSQTSLQTEAFF

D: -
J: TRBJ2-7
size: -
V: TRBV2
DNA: TGTGCCAGCAGTGAAGAAACAGGCGTGGAGCAGTACTTC
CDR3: CASSEETGVEQYF

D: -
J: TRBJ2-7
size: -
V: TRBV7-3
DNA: TGTGCCAGCAGCACCCGCCCACTGGGGAATGAGCAGTACTTC
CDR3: CASSTRPLGNEQYF

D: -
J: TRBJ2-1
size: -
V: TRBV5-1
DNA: TGCGCCAGCAGCTTAGGAATTGGCAATGAGCAGTTCTTC
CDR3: CASSLGIGNEQFF

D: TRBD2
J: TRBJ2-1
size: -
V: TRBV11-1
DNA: TGTGCCAGCAGCCCTCTAGCGGGAATGAATGAGCAGTTCTTC
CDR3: CASSPLAGMNEQFF

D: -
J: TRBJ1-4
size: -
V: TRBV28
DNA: TGTGCCAGCTCGGAGTCGGAAGGAAAACTGTTTTTT
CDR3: CASSESEGKLFF

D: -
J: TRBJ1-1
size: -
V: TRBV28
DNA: TGTGCCAGCAGGTCAGAGAACACTGAAGCTTTCTTT
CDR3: CASRSENTEAFF

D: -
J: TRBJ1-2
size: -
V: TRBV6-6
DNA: TGTGCCAGCAGTTACGGGTCCCACCAGATCTATGGCTACACCTTC
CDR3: CASSYGSHQIYGYTF

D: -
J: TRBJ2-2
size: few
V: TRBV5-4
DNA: TGTGCCAGCAGTGAGGGAGCGAACACCGGGGAGCTGTTTTTT
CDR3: CASSEGANTGELFF

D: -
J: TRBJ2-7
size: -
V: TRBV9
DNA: TGTGCCAGCAGCTTAGACCCATCTAGCGCCCTCCCCAACGAGCAGTACTTC
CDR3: CASSLDPSSALPNEQYF

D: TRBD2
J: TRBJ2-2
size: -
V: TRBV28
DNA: TGTGCCAGCAGTTTAGGGGGGGTGAACACCGGGGAGCTGTTTTTT
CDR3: CASSLGGVNTGELFF

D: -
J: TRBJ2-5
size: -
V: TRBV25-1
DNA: TGTGCCAGCAGTGAAGTTGGGAGCCAAGAGACCCAGTACTTC
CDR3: CASSEVGSQETQYF